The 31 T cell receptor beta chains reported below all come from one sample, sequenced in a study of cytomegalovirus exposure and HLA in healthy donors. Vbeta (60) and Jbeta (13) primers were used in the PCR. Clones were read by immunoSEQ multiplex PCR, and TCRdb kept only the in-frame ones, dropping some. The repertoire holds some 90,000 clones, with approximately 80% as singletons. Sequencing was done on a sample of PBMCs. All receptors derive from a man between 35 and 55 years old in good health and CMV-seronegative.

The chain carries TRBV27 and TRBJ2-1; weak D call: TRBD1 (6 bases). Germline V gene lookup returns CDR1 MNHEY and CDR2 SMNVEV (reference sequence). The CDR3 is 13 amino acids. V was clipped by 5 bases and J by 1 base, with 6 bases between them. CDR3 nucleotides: TGTGCCAGCAGTGACAGGTCCTACAATGAGCAGTTCTTC. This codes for CASSDRSYNEQFF.

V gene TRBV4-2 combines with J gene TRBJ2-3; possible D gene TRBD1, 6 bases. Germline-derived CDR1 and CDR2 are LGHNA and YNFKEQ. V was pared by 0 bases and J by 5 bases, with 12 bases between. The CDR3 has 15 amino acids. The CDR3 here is CASSQDGDKGDTQYF. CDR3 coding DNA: TGTGCCAGCAGCCAAGATGGGGACAAGGGAGATACGCAGTATTTT.

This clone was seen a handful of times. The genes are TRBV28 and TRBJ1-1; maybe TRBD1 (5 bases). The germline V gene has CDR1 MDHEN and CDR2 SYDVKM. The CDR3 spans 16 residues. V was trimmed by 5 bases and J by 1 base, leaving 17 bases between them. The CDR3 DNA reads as TGTGCCAGCAGTCCCCGATGGGGCTCCGAGAACACTGAAGCTTTCTTT. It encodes CASSPRWGSENTEAFF.

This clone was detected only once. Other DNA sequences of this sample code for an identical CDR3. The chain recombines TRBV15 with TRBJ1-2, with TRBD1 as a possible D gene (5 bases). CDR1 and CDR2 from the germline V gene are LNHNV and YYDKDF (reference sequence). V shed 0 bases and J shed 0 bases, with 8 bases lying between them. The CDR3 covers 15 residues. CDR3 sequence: CATSRDRGANYGYTF. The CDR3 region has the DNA TGTGCCACCAGCAGAGATCGGGGGGCTAACTATGGCTACACCTTC. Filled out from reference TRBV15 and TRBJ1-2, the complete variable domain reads DAMVIQNPRYQVTQFGKPVTLSCSQTLNHNVMYWYQQKSSQAPKLLFHYYDKDFNNEADTPDNFQSRRPNTSFCFLDIRSPGLGDTAMYLCATSRDRGANYGYTFGSGTRLTVV.

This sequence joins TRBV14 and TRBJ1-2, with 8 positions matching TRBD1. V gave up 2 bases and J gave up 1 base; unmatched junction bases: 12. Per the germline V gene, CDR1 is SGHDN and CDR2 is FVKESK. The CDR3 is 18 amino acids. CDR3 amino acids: CASSQTGTGRLFNYGYTF. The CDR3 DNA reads TGTGCCAGCAGCCAAACCGGGACAGGAAGGTTGTTTAACTATGGCTACACCTTC.

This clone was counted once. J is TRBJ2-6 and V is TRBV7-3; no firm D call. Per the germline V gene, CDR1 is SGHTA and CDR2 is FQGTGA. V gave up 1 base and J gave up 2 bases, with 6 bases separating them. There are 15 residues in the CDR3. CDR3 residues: CASSLIYTGANVLTF. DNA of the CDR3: TGTGCCAGCAGCTTAATCTATACTGGGGCCAACGTCCTGACTTTC.

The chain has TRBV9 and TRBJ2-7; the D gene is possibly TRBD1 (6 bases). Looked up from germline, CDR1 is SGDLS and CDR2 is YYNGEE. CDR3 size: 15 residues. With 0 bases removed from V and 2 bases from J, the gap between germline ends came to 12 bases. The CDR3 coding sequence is TGTGCCAGCAGCGTAGTACAGGGTCCTACCTACGAGCAGTACTTC. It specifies CASSVVQGPTYEQYF.

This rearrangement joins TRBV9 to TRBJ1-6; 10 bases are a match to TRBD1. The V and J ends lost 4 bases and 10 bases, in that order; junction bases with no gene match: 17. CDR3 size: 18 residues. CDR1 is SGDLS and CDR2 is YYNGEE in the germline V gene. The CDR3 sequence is CASSKDGTGDAYGSPLHF. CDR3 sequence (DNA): TGTGCCAGCAGCAAAGATGGGACAGGGGACGCCTACGGGTCACCCCTCCACTTT.

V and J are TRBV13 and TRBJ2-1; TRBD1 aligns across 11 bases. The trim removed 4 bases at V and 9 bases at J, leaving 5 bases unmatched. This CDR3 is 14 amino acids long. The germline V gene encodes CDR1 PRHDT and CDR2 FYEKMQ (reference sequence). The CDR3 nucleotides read TGTGCCAGCAGCTCACGGGACAGGGGGTTTGAGCAGTTCTTC. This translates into CASSSRDRGFEQFF.

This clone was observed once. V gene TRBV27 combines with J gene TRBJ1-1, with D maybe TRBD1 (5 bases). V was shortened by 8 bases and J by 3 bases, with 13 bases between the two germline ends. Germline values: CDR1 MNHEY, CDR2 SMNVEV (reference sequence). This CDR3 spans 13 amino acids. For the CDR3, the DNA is TGTGCCAGCCGCAGGGTTGAGGACACTGAAGCTTTCTTT. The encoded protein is CASRRVEDTEAFF.

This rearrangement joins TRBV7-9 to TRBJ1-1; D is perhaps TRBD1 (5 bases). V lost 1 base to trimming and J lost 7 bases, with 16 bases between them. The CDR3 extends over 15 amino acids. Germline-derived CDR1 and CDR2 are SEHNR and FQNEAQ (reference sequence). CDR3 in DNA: TGTGCCAGCAGCTTAGTCGGGGGGAGGTGGCGTGAAGCTTTCTTT. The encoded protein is CASSLVGGRWREAFF.

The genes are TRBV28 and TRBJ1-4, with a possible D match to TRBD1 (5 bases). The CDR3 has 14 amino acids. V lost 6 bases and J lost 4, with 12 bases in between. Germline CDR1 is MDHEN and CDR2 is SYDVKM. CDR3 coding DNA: TGTGCCAGCAGCCCAATAGGGGTTAATGAAAAACTGTTTTTT. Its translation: CASSPIGVNEKLFF. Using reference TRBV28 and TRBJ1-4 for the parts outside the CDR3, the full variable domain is DVKVTQSSRYLVKRTGEKVFLECVQDMDHENMFWYRQDPGLGLRLIYFSYDVKMKEKGDIPEGYSVSREKKERFSLILESASTNQTSMYLCASSPIGVNEKLFFGSGTQLSVL.

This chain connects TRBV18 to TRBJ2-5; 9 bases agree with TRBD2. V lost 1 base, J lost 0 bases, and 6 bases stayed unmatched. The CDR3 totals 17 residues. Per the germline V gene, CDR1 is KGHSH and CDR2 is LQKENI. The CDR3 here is CASSPQIAGAHQETQYF. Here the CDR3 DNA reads TGTGCCAGCTCACCACAGATAGCGGGGGCTCACCAAGAGACCCAGTACTTC.

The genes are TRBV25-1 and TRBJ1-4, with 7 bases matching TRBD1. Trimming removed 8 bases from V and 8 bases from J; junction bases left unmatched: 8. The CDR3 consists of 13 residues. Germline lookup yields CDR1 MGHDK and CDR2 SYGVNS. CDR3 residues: CASQTGIGEKLFF. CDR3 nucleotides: TGTGCCAGCCAGACAGGGATCGGAGAAAAACTGTTTTTT.

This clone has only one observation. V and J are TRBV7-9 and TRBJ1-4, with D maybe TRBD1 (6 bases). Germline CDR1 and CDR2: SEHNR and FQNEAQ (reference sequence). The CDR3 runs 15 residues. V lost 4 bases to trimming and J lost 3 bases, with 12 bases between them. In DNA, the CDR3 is TGTGCCAGCAGCTCAAAACAGGGTCCTAATGAAAAACTGTTTTTT. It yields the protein CASSSKQGPNEKLFF.

CDR3 loop: CASSGGAVRTSSHEQFF. The CDR3 DNA follows: TGTGCCAGCAGCGGGGGGGCAGTGAGGACTAGCAGCCATGAGCAGTTCTTC. The chain links TRBV9 to TRBJ2-1, with 8 bases identical to TRBD2. Germline V gene data show CDR1 as SGDLS and CDR2 as YYNGEE. V gave up 3 bases and J gave up 8 bases; unmatched junction bases: 16. This CDR3 region has 17 residues.

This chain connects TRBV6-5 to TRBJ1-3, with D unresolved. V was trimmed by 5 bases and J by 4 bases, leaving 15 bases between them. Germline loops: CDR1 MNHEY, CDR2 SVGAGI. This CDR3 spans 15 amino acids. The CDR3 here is CASSLAAGYGNTIYF. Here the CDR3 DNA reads TGTGCCAGCAGTCTCGCCGCGGGGTACGGAAACACCATATATTTT.

The CDR3 sequence is CASSLSLPGSPLHF. In DNA form, the CDR3 reads TGTGCCAGCAGCTTGTCCTTACCTGGCTCACCCCTCCACTTT. The V gene is TRBV7-9, the J gene TRBJ1-6; unclear D gene. Trimming removed 3 bases from V and 10 bases from J, with 13 bases in between. This CDR3 comprises 14 residues. Germline CDR1 SEHNR, CDR2 FQNEAQ (reference sequence).

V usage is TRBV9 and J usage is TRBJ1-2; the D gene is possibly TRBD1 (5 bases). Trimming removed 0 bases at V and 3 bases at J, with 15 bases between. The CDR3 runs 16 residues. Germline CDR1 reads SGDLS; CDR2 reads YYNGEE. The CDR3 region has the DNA TGTGCCAGCAGCGTAGTGGGGGTCGGGGGAGACTATGGCTACACCTTC. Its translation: CASSVVGVGGDYGYTF.

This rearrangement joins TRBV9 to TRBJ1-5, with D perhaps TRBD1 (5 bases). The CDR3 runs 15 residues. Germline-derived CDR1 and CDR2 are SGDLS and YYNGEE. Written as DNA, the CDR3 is TGTGCTTCGTCTCGGGGGAAACATAGCAATCAGCCCCAGCATTTT. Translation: CASSRGKHSNQPQHF.

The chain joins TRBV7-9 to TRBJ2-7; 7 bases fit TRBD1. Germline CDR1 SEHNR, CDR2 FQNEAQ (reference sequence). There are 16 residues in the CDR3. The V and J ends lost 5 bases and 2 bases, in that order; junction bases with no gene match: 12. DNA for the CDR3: TGTGCCAGCAGCGACACACCGGGACAGAAAGCCTACGAGCAGTACTTC. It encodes CASSDTPGQKAYEQYF.

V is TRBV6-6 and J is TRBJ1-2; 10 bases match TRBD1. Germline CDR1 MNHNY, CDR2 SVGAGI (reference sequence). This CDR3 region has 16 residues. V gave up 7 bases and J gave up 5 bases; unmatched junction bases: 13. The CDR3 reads CASNPAGTGEGYGYTF. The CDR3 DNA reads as TGTGCCAGCAACCCCGCGGGGACAGGGGAGGGGTATGGCTACACCTTC.

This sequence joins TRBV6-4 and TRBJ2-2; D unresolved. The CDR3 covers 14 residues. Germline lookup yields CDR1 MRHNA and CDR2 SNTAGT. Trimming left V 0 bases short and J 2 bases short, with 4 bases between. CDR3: CASSDSSNTGELFF. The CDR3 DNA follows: TGTGCCAGCAGTGACTCGAGTAACACCGGGGAGCTGTTTTTT.

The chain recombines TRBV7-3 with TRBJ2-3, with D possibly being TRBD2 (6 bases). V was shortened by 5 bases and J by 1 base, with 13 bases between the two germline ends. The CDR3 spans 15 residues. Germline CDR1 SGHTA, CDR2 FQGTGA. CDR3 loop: CASSHPASGTDTQYF. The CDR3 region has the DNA TGTGCCAGCAGCCACCCGGCTAGCGGCACAGATACGCAGTATTTT.

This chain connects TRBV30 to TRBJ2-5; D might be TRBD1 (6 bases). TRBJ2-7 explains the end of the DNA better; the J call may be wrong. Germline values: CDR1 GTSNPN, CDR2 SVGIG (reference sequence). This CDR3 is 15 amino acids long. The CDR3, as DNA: TGTGCCTGGAGTGGGGGGCCGCAGTGGGGCGACGAGCAGTACTTC. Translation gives CAWSGGPQWGDEQYF.

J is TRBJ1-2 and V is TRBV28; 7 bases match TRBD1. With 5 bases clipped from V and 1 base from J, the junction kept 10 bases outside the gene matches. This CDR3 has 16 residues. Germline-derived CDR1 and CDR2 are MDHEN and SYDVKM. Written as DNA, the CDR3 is TGTGCCAGCAGTCCCTTCGGGACAGAATATAACTATGGCTACACCTTC. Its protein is CASSPFGTEYNYGYTF.

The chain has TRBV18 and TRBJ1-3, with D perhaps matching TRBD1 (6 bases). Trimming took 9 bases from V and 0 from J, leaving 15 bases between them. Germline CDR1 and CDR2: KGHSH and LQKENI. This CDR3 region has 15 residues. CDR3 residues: CASTDSYLSGNTIYF. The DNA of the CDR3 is TGTGCCAGTACGGACAGCTACCTCTCTGGAAACACCATATATTTT.

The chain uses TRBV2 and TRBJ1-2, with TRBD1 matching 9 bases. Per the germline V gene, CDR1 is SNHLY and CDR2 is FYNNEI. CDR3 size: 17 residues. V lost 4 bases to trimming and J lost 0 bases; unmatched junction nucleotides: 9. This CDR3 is CASSAGQGNGANYGYTF. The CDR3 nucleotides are TGTGCCAGCAGTGCGGGACAGGGAAACGGAGCTAACTATGGCTACACCTTC. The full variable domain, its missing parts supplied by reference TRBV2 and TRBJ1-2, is EPEVTQTPSHQVTQMGQEVILRCVPISNHLYFYWYRQILGQKVEFLVSFYNNEISEKSEIFDDQFSVERPDGSNFTLKIRSTKLEDSAMYFCASSAGQGNGANYGYTFGSGTRLTVV.

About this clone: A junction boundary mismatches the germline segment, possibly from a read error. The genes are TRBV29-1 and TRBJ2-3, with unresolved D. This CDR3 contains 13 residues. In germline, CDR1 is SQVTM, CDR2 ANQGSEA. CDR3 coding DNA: TGCAGCGGTGAACCCGTTAGCACAGATACGCAGTATTTT. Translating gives CSGEPVSTDTQYF.

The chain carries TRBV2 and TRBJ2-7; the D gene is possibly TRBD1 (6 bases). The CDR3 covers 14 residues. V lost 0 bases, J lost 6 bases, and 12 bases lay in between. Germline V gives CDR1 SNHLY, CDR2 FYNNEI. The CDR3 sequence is CASSEAEYRVEQYF. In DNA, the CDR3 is TGTGCCAGCAGTGAAGCGGAGTACAGGGTCGAGCAGTACTTC.

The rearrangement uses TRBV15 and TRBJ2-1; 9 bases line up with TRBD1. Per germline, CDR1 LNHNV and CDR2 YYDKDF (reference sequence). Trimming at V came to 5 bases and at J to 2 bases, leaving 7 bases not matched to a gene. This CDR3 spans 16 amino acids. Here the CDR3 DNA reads TGTGCCACCAGCGGGGGAACAGGGGGCGCCTACAATGAGCAGTTCTTC. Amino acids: CATSGGTGGAYNEQFF.